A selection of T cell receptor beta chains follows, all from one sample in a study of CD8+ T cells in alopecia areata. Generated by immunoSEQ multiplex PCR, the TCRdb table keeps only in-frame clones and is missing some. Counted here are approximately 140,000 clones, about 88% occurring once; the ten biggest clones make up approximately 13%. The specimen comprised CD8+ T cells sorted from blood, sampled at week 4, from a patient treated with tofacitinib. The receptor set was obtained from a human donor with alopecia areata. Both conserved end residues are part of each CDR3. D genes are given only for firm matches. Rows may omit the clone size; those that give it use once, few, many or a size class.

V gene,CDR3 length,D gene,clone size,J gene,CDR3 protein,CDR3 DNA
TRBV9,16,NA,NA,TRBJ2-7,CASSVSPDQSSYEQYF,TGTGCCAGCAGCGTATCCCCCGACCAGAGCTCCTACGAGCAGTACTTC
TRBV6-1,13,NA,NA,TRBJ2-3,CASSGDSTDTQYF,TGTGCCAGCTCGGGAGATAGCACAGATACGCAGTATTTT
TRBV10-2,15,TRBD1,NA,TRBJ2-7,CASSDPGQGSHEQYF,TGCGCCAGCAGTGACCCGGGACAGGGGAGCCACGAGCAGTACTTC
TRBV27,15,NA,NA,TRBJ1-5,CASRSRRGLDQPQHF,TGTGCCAGCAGGTCCCGGCGAGGCTTAGATCAGCCCCAGCATTTT
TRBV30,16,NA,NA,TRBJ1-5,CAWEEGGGFSNQPQHF,TGTGCCTGGGAAGAGGGCGGGGGATTCAGCAATCAGCCCCAGCATTTT
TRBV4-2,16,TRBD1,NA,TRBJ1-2,CASSQDPGTAGVGYTF,TGTGCCAGCAGCCAAGATCCCGGGACAGCCGGGGTTGGCTACACCTTC
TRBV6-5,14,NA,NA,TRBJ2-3,CASSYTGRWDTQYF,TGTGCCAGCAGTTATACTGGGCGATGGGATACGCAGTATTTT
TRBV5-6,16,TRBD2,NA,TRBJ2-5,CASSLKREGLQETQYF,TGTGCCAGCAGTTTGAAGCGGGAGGGACTTCAAGAGACCCAGTACTTC
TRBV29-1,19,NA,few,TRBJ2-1,CSVEDLRAVGTPVYNEQFF,TGCAGCGTTGAAGATCTTAGGGCAGTCGGGACTCCAGTGTACAATGAGCAGTTCTTC
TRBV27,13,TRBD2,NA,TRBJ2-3,CASSLAATDTQYF,TGTGCCAGCAGTCTAGCGGCAACAGATACGCAGTATTTT
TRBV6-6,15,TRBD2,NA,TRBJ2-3,CASSLTSGSSDTQYF,TGTGCCAGCAGTTTGACTAGCGGGAGCTCAGATACGCAGTATTTT
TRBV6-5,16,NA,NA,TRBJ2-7,CASSYSGDRYSYEQYF,TGTGCCAGCAGTTACAGCGGGGACAGGTATTCCTACGAGCAGTACTTC
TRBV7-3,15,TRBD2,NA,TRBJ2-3,CASSPLAGFTDTQYF,TGTGCCAGCAGCCCGTTAGCGGGATTCACAGATACGCAGTATTTT
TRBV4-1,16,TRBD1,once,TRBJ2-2,CASSFTGTETTGELFF,TGCGCCAGCAGCTTCACCGGGACAGAGACCACCGGGGAGCTGTTTTTT
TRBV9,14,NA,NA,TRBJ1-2,CASSEWGANYGYTF,TGTGCCAGTTCCGAGTGGGGAGCTAACTATGGCTACACCTTC
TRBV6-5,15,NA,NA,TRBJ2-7,CASSYSGSGTYEQYF,TGTGCCAGCAGTTACTCGGGGTCAGGAACCTACGAGCAGTACTTC
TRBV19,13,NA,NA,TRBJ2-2,CASGAENTGELFF,TGTGCCTCTGGGGCGGAGAACACCGGGGAGCTGTTTTTT
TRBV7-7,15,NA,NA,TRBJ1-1,CASSLEPSMNTEAFF,TGTGCCAGCAGCTTAGAACCCAGTATGAACACTGAAGCTTTCTTT
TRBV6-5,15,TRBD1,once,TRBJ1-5,CASSSDRAGNQPQHF,TGTGCCAGCAGTTCCGACAGGGCTGGCAATCAGCCCCAGCATTTT
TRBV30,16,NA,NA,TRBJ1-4,CAWSVRALATNEKLFF,TGTGCCTGGAGTGTACGAGCGTTAGCAACTAATGAAAAACTGTTTTTT
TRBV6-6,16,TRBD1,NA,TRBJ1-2,CASSPDGGDSELGYTF,TGTGCCAGCAGCCCAGATGGTGGGGACAGTGAGCTTGGCTACACCTTC
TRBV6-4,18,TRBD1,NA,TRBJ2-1,CASSDKAQGATPYNEQFF,TGTGCCAGCAGTGACAAAGCACAGGGGGCTACGCCCTACAATGAGCAGTTCTTC
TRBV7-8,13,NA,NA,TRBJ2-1,CASSLEGLRTQFF,TGTGCCAGCAGCTTAGAGGGACTCAGGACGCAGTTCTTC
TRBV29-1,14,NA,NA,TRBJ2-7,CSVEGPGAPGEQYF,TGCAGCGTTGAAGGGCCGGGGGCCCCAGGGGAGCAGTACTTC
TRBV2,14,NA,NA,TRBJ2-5,CASLLTINQETQYF,TGTGCCAGCCTCCTTACGATAAACCAAGAGACCCAGTACTTC
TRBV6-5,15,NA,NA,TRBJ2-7,CASSYEGLATYEQYF,TGTGCCAGCAGTTACGAGGGTTTAGCGACTTACGAGCAGTACTTC
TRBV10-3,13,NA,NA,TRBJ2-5,CAISGDGGETQYF,TGTGCCATCAGCGGGGACGGTGGAGAGACCCAGTACTTC
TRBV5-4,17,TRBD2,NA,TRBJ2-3,CASSLGVAGDGTDTQYF,TGTGCCAGCAGCTTGGGGGTAGCGGGAGACGGCACAGATACGCAGTATTTT
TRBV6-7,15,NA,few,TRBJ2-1,CASSDTGYLGDEQFF,TGTGCCAGCAGTGATACAGGGTATCTGGGCGATGAGCAGTTCTTC
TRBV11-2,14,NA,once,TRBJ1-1,CASSLYSANTEAFF,TGTGCCAGCAGCTTATACTCGGCGAACACTGAAGCTTTCTTT
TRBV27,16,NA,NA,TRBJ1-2,CASSQTPTGGGYGYTF,TGTGCCAGCAGTCAAACGCCAACAGGAGGCGGCTATGGCTACACCTTC
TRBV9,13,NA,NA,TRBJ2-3,CASSPDGRVPKYF,TGTGCCAGCAGCCCAGACGGGCGCGTCCCGAAGTATTTT
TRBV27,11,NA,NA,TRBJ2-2,CASKGGGELFF,TGTGCCAGCAAGGGTGGCGGGGAGCTGTTTTTT
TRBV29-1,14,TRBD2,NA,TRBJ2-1,CSVDPSGRGNEQFF,TGCAGCGTTGACCCTAGCGGGAGGGGTAATGAGCAGTTCTTC
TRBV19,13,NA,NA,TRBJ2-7,CASSPLGGSEQYF,TGTGCCAGTAGTCCCCTTGGAGGCAGCGAGCAGTACTTC
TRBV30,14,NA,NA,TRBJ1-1,CAWSVLGKNTEAFF,TGTGCCTGGAGTGTACTCGGCAAGAACACTGAAGCTTTCTTT
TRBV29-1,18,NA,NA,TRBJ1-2,CSVERSQGRQAEFYGYTF,TGCAGCGTTGAACGGTCCCAAGGTAGGCAGGCGGAGTTCTATGGCTACACCTTC
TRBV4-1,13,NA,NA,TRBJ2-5,CASSVGDLETQYF,TGCGCCAGCAGCGTTGGGGATCTGGAGACCCAGTACTTC
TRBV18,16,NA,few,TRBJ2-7,CASSPQYRTQTYEQYF,TGTGCCAGCTCACCACAGTATCGGACCCAGACCTACGAGCAGTACTTC